The subject of this entry is one T cell receptor beta chain. This clonotype was seen repeatedly, ten times or more. The antigen it binds to is not known. Within one base of it there is no much larger clone, and no base qualities were kept. This sample stems from a study of T cell repertoires in cytomegalovirus infection (dated by TCRdb to the late 2010s). Background on the whole study: Because public TCR beta signatures pointed to carriage of CMV infection together with the matching HLA type, the HLA type of each donor mattered for the analysis. Summary of the overall study and its limitations: The ex vivo response was dominated by HLA-C-restricted CMV-specific TCR beta clonotypes, and the single most frequent clonotype in two of eight donors was supplied by these HLA-C-restricted clonotypes. Carriers of CMV infection plus the relevant HLA type were discriminated by the cumulative frequency of public TCR beta family members in the study cohort and in an independent roughly 380-donor cohort.

Sequencing instrument: Illumina HiSeq 1500. TCRdb's own reprocessing of the public reads used fastp at Q25 and MiXCR and kept productive beta chains. Identical CDR3 proteins give one entry, which carries the most common genes and DNA. A total of roughly 600,000 distinct CDR3 sequences appear in this sample, 20% to 25% of them only once. The top ten constitute 7% to 9% of the sample. Sequenced material: CD8+ T cells from PBMCs. The TCR sequence derives from a human donor in good health (CMV status not recorded). Some clones in this sample may be carry-over from other donors' samples.

The CDR3: CASSSWDGLAGETQYF. The sequenced DNA: TGCGCCAGCAGTTCTTGGGACGGACTGGCGGGAGAGACCCAGTACTTC. The rearranged chain carries TRBV10-1 and TRBJ2-5, with the D call perhaps TRBD1 or TRBD2, as 5 bases match in each case. CDR1 and CDR2 are read off the germline V gene (reference sequence) as WNHNN and SYGVQD. The CDR3 runs 16 residues from the cysteine to the phenylalanine. Left in the record is the CDR3 DNA by itself, 48 bases read in frame from the first base. Trimming costs V 5 bases and J 4 bases, and their ends lie 20 bases apart.